This entry describes one T cell receptor beta chain. Its antigen is unidentified. An end of the junction differs from the germline gene, which may be a read error. Next came a second PCR, run for about 7 to 12 cycles, which used a sample-barcoded 5' primer along with a J-beta primer mix. TCRdb re-called the 5' RACE reads with MiXCR, one entry per CDR3 protein. Altogether roughly 1.9 million distinct CDR3 sequences are present, approximately 39% being singletons, with the ten largest covering under 25%. The data originate from a study of blood T cells in healthy people across ages. The germline gives CDR1 MGHRA, CDR2 YSYEKL. The CDR3 loop spans 19 amino acids. Study-level results: Estimates based on one million T cells were treated as lower bounds. Greater diversity and more naive CD4+ cells were seen in long-lived donors than in aged donors.

This clonotype originated in a human donor in good health. The chain uses TRBV4-1 and TRBJ2-6; D remains ambiguous. The sequenced sample was blood. The CDR3 protein is CTSSQEGPQTSFGANVLTF. The CDR3, as DNA: TGCACCAGCAGCCAAGAAGGCCCACAGACTTCGTTTGGGGCCAACGTCCTGACTTTC.